Listed below are T cell receptor beta chains from one sample, sequenced in a study of post-analysis software for immune sequencing data. TCRdb re-called the PCR reads through MiXCR, storing one row per CDR3 protein. The sample lists roughly 700,000 distinct CDR3 sequences, about 32% occurring once. Input material: blood. The receptors originated from a girl aged 5-17 years with multiple sclerosis. Both conserved end residues are part of each CDR3. The order of the fields is clone size, J gene, D gene, V gene, CDR3 protein, CDR3 DNA. D genes are given only for firm matches. Some rows mark clone size as missing; the rest say once, few, many or name a class of expanded clone.

clone size: .; J gene: TRBJ2-5; D gene: TRBD1; V gene: TRBV27; CDR3 protein: CASSIQGQFYNEQYF; CDR3 DNA: TGTGCCAGCAGTATCCAGGGACAGTTTTACAATGAGCAGTACTTC
clone size: few; J gene: TRBJ2-1; D gene: .; V gene: TRBV28; CDR3 protein: CASSFSPVRAHRNEQFF; CDR3 DNA: TGTGCCAGCAGTTTTTCCCCCGTGCGGGCTCACCGCAATGAGCAGTTCTTC
clone size: few; J gene: TRBJ2-1; D gene: TRBD2; V gene: TRBV6-1; CDR3 protein: CASRKRRGSSYNEQFF; CDR3 DNA: TGTGCCAGCAGGAAGAGGCGGGGGAGCTCCTACAATGAGCAGTTCTTC
clone size: .; J gene: TRBJ1-1; D gene: .; V gene: TRBV20-1; CDR3 protein: CSARDREMNTEAFF; CDR3 DNA: TGCAGTGCTAGAGATAGGGAGATGAACACTGAAGCTTTCTTT
clone size: once; J gene: TRBJ1-1; D gene: TRBD1; V gene: TRBV14; CDR3 protein: CASSRDRVIGNTEAFF; CDR3 DNA: TGTGCCAGCAGCCGCGACAGGGTCATAGGAAACACTGAGGCTTTCTTT
clone size: few; J gene: TRBJ1-5; D gene: TRBD1; V gene: TRBV20-1; CDR3 protein: CSARGQGLQPQHF; CDR3 DNA: TGCAGTGCTCGAGGACAGGGCCTTCAGCCCCAGCATTTT
clone size: few; J gene: TRBJ2-1; D gene: .; V gene: TRBV20-1; CDR3 protein: CSARGSNNEQFF; CDR3 DNA: TGCAGTGCTAGGGGCTCCAACAATGAGCAGTTCTTC
clone size: .; J gene: TRBJ2-7; D gene: TRBD1; V gene: TRBV18; CDR3 protein: CASSPGQGINEQYF; CDR3 DNA: TGTGCCAGCTCGCCCGGACAGGGGATCAATGAGCAGTACTTC
clone size: .; J gene: TRBJ2-1; D gene: .; V gene: TRBV3-1; CDR3 protein: CASSRAPQGPSYNEQFF; CDR3 DNA: TGTGCCAGCAGCCGCGCACCACAGGGCCCCTCTTACAATGAGCAGTTCTTC
clone size: few; J gene: TRBJ2-5; D gene: .; V gene: TRBV20-1; CDR3 protein: CSAMASETQYF; CDR3 DNA: TGCAGTGCTATGGCATCCGAGACCCAGTACTTC
clone size: .; J gene: TRBJ2-5; D gene: .; V gene: TRBV5-1; CDR3 protein: CASSPGGIGETQYF; CDR3 DNA: TGCGCCAGCAGTCCCGGAGGGATCGGGGAGACCCAGTACTTC
clone size: .; J gene: TRBJ2-1; D gene: TRBD2; V gene: TRBV20-1; CDR3 protein: CSATLAGGGQFF; CDR3 DNA: TGCAGTGCTACTCTGGCGGGAGGGGGGCAGTTCTTC
clone size: .; J gene: TRBJ2-7; D gene: .; V gene: TRBV28; CDR3 protein: CASSCQGGVDEQYF; CDR3 DNA: TGTGCCAGCAGTTGTCAGGGTGGAGTGGACGAGCAGTACTTC
clone size: few; J gene: TRBJ2-1; D gene: .; V gene: TRBV7-2; CDR3 protein: CASSKLTGRSYNEQFF; CDR3 DNA: TGTGCCAGCAGCAAACTGACAGGAAGGTCCTACAATGAGCAGTTCTTC
clone size: .; J gene: TRBJ1-4; D gene: .; V gene: TRBV7-2; CDR3 protein: CVSSEGTGPRGKLFF; CDR3 DNA: TGTGTCAGCAGCGAAGGGACGGGGCCTAGGGGAAAACTGTTTTTT
clone size: .; J gene: TRBJ1-2; D gene: .; V gene: TRBV11-2; CDR3 protein: CASSLRTRADGYTF; CDR3 DNA: TGTGCCAGCAGCCTAAGGACAAGGGCGGATGGCTACACCTTC
clone size: few; J gene: TRBJ2-3; D gene: .; V gene: TRBV14; CDR3 protein: CASSQDDPPEGFTDTQYF; CDR3 DNA: TGTGCCAGCAGCCAAGATGACCCCCCGGAGGGTTTCACAGATACGCAGTATTTT
clone size: few; J gene: TRBJ2-1; D gene: .; V gene: TRBV29-1; CDR3 protein: CSVEDRDTRLNEQFF; CDR3 DNA: TGCAGCGTTGAAGATCGCGACACTAGACTCAATGAGCAGTTCTTC
clone size: few; J gene: TRBJ2-1; D gene: .; V gene: TRBV12-3/TRBV12-4; CDR3 protein: CASSFGQGRYEQFF; CDR3 DNA: TGTGCCAGCAGTTTTGGCCAGGGGCGGTATGAGCAGTTCTTC
clone size: .; J gene: TRBJ1-5; D gene: .; V gene: TRBV9; CDR3 protein: CASSSGTTQPQHF; CDR3 DNA: TGTGCCAGCAGCTCCGGGACAACGCAGCCCCAGCATTTT
clone size: .; J gene: TRBJ2-3; D gene: .; V gene: TRBV5-5; CDR3 protein: CASSLEGDTDTQYF; CDR3 DNA: TGTGCCAGCAGCTTGGAGGGGGACACAGATACGCAGTATTTT
clone size: few; J gene: TRBJ2-7; D gene: TRBD1; V gene: TRBV27; CDR3 protein: CASSLSWDRYEQYF; CDR3 DNA: TGTGCCAGCAGTTTATCGTGGGACAGATACGAGCAGTACTTC
clone size: few; J gene: TRBJ2-1; D gene: .; V gene: TRBV29-1; CDR3 protein: CSARTGSYNEQFF; CDR3 DNA: TGCAGCGCCCGGACGGGCTCCTACAATGAGCAGTTCTTC
clone size: .; J gene: TRBJ2-7; D gene: .; V gene: TRBV6-1; CDR3 protein: CASSSDNNYEQYF; CDR3 DNA: TGTGCCAGCAGCTCTGATAATAACTACGAGCAGTACTTC
clone size: .; J gene: TRBJ2-1; D gene: TRBD2; V gene: TRBV6-2/TRBV6-3; CDR3 protein: CASSYGLAGGYNEQFF; CDR3 DNA: TGTGCCAGCAGTTACGGGCTAGCGGGAGGCTACAATGAGCAGTTCTTC